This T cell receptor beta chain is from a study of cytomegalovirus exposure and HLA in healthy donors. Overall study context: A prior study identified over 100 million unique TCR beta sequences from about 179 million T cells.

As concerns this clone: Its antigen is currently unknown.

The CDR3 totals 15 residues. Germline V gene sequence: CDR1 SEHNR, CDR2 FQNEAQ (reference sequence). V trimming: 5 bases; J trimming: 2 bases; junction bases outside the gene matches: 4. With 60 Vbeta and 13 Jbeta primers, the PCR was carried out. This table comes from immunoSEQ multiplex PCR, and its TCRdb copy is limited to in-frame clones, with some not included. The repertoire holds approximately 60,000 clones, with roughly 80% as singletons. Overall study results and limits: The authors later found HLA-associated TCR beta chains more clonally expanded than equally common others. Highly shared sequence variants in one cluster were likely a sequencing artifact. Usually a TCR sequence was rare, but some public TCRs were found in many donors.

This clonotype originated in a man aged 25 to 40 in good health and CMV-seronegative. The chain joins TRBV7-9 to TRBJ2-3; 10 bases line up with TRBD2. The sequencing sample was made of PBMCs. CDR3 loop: CASSVTSGTTDTQYF. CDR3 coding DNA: TGTGCCAGCAGCGTCACTAGCGGGACCACAGATACGCAGTATTTT.